This TCR beta chain was obtained from a study of blood T cell repertoires in COVID-19. Study summary: There were acute and convalescent COVID-19 samples, and they came from the United States, Italy and Spain. Sources were T cells, B-cell-depleted T cells, or PBMCs; the material itself was cDNA or gDNA.

As originally analysed: Nucleated cell number was recorded as an estimate derived from reference gene primer amplification. The table came from immunoSEQ multiplex PCR; TCRdb's copy has only in-frame clones and leaves some out. V and J calls and clone size are those listed in that table; D and trimming were worked out from the DNA. This sample has about 250,000 clones, with 82% found just once. Germline assignment: CDR1 LNHDA and CDR2 SQIVND (reference sequence). This CDR3 spans 16 amino acids. The V end was cut by 3 bases, the J end by 0 bases, with 12 bases between. Sequencing was performed on peripheral blood. The clonotype comes from an elderly woman with active or convalescent COVID-19. This rearrangement joins TRBV19 to TRBJ2-4, with D maybe TRBD1 (6 bases). The CDR3: CASSIGGLLAKNIQYF. DNA for the CDR3: TGTGCCAGTAGTATTGGGGGCTTACTAGCCAAAAACATTCAGTACTTC.